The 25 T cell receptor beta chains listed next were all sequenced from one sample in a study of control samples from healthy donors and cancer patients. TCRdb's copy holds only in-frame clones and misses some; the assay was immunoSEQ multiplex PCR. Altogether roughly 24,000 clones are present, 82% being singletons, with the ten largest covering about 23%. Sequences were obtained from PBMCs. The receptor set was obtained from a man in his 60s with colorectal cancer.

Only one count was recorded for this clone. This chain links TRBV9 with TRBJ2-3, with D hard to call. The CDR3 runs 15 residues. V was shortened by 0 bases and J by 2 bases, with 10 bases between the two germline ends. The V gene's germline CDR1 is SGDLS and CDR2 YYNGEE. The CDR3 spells CASSVAANPTDTQYF. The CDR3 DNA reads TGTGCCAGCAGCGTAGCGGCAAATCCCACAGATACGCAGTATTTT.

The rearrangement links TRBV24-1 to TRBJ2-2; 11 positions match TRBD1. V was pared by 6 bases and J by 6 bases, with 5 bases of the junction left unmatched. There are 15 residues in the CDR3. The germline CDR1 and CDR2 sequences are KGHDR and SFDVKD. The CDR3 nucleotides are TGTGCCACCAGTCCGGGACAGGGGGTAGCCGGGGAGCTGTTTTTT. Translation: CATSPGQGVAGELFF.

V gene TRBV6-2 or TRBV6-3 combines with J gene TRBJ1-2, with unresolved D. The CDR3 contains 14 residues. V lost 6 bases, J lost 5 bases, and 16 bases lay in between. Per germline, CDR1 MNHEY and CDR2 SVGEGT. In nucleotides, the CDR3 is TGTGCCAGCAGCACGCCAGAGCCGATTTATGGCTACACCTTC. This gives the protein CASSTPEPIYGYTF.

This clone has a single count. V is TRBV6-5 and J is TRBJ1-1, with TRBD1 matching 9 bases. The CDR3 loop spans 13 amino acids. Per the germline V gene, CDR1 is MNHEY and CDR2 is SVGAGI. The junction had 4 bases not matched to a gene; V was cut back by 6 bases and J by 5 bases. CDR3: CASRRGQGTEAFF. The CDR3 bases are TGTGCCAGCAGACGTGGACAGGGGACTGAAGCTTTCTTT.

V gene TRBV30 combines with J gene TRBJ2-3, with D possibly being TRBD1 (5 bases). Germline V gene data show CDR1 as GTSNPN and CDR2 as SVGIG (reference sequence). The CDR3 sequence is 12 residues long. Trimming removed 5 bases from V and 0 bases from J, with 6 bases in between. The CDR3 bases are TGTGCCTGGGGGGCTAGCACAGATACGCAGTATTTT. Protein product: CAWGASTDTQYF.

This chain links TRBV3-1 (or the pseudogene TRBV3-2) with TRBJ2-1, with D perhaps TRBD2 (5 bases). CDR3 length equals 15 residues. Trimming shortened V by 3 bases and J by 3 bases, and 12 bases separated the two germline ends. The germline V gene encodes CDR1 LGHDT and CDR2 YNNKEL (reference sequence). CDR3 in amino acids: CASSHTLAVYNEQFF. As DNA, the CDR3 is TGTGCCAGCAGCCATACCCTAGCAGTCTACAATGAGCAGTTCTTC.

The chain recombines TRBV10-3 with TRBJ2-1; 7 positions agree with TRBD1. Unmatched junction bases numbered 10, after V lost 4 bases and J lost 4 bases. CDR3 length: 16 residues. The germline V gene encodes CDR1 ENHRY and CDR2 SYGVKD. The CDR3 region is CAISGLNRGLYNEQFF. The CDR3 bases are TGTGCCATCAGTGGATTAAACAGGGGCCTTTACAATGAGCAGTTCTTC.

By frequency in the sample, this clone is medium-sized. In DNA form, the CDR3 reads TGTGCCAGCAGTGAAGCTGGCAGGGGCTATGGCTACACCTTC. It is translated as CASSEAGRGYGYTF. The chain couples TRBV6-1 to TRBJ1-2, with D perhaps TRBD1 (6 bases). With 0 bases removed from V and 4 bases from J, the gap between germline ends came to 9 bases. The CDR3 is 14 amino acids. In germline, CDR1 is MNHNS, CDR2 SASEGT.

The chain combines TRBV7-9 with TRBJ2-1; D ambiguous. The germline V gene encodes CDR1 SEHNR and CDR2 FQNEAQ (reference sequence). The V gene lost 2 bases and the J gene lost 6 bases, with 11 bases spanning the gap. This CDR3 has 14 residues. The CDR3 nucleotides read TGTGCCAGCAGCTTATCTGACGGATTCAATGAGCAGTTCTTC. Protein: CASSLSDGFNEQFF.

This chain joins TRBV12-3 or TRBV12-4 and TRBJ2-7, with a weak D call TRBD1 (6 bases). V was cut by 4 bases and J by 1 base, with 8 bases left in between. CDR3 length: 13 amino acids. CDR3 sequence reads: CASSSDSSYEQYF. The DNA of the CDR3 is TGTGCCAGCAGTTCGGACAGTTCCTACGAGCAGTACTTC.

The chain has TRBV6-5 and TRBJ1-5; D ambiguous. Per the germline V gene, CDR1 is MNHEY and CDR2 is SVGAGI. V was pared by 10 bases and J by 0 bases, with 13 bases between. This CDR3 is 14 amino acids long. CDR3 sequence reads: CATRNSYSNQPQHF. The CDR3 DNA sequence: TGTGCCACCAGGAATAGTTATAGCAATCAGCCCCAGCATTTT.

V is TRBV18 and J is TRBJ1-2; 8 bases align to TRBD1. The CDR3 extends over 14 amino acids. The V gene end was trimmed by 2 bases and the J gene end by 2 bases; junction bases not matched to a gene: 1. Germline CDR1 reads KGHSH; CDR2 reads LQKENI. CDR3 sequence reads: CASSPDRGNYGYTF. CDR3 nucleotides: TGTGCCAGCTCACCAGACAGGGGAAACTATGGCTACACCTTC.

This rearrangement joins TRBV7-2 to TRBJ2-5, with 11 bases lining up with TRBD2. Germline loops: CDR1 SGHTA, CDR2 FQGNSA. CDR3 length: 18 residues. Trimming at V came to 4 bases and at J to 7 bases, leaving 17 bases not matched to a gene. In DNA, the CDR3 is TGTGCCAGCAGCTCGAATTCTGTTAGCGGGGGGGCCACGGGGACCCAGTACTTC. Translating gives CASSSNSVSGGATGTQYF. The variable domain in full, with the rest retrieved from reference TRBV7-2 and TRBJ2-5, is GAGVSQSPSNKVTEKGKDVELRCDPISGHTALYWYRQSLGQGLEFLIYFQGNSAPDKSGLPSDRFSAERTGGSVSTLTIQRTQQEDSAVYLCASSSNSVSGGATGTQYFGPGTRLLVL.

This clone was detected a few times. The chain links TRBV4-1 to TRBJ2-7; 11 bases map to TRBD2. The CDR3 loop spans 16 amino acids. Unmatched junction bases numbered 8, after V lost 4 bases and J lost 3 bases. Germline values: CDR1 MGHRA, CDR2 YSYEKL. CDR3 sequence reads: CASSRPTSGADYEQYF. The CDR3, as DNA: TGCGCCAGCAGCCGTCCGACTAGCGGGGCTGACTACGAGCAGTACTTC.

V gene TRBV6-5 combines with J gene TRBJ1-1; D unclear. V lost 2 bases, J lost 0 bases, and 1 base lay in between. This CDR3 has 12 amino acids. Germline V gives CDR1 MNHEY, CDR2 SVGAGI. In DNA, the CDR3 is TGTGCCAGCAGTTACGTGAACACTGAAGCTTTCTTT. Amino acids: CASSYVNTEAFF.

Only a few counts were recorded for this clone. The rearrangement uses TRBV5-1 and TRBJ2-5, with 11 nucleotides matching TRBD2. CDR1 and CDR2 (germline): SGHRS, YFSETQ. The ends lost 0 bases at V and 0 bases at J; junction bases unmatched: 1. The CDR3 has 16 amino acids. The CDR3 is CASSLEGLADQETQYF. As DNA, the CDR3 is TGCGCCAGCAGCTTGGAGGGACTAGCGGACCAAGAGACCCAGTACTTC.

In nucleotides, the CDR3 is TGTGCCAGCAGCTTTCAGGGGGTAGGGGCCAACGTCCTGACTTTC. Protein: CASSFQGVGANVLTF. The chain carries TRBV5-6 and TRBJ2-6, with 7 positions matching TRBD1. The CDR3 runs to 15 residues. The V and J ends lost 2 bases and 4 bases, in that order; junction bases with no gene match: 3. Germline V gene data show CDR1 as SGHDT and CDR2 as YYEEEE.

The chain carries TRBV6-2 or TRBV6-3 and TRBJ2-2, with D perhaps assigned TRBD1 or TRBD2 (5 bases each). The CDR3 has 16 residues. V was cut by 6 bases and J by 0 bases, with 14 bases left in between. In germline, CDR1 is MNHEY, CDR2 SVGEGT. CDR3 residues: CASSHSGRANTGELFF. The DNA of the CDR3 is TGTGCCAGCAGCCATTCGGGACGGGCGAACACCGGGGAGCTGTTTTTT.

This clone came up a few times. CDR3: CASKWKGTDRNSPLHF. The CDR3 nucleotides are TGTGCCAGCAAGTGGAAGGGAACTGATCGAAATTCACCCCTCCACTTT. The chain has TRBV6-4 and TRBJ1-6, with D hard to call. Trimming stripped 7 bases from V and 7 bases from J, with 20 bases between. The CDR3 covers 16 residues. Germline V gives CDR1 MRHNA, CDR2 SNTAGT.

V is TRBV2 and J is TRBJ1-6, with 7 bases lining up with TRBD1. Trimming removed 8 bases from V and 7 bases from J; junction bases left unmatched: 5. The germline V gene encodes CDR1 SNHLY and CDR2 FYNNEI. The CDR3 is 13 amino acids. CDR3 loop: CASVGQLNSPLHF. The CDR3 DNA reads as TGTGCCAGCGTGGGACAGCTAAATTCACCCCTCCACTTT. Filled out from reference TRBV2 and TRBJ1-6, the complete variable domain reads EPEVTQTPSHQVTQMGQEVILRCVPISNHLYFYWYRQILGQKVEFLVSFYNNEISEKSEIFDDQFSVERPDGSNFTLKIRSTKLEDSAMYFCASVGQLNSPLHFGNGTRLTVT.

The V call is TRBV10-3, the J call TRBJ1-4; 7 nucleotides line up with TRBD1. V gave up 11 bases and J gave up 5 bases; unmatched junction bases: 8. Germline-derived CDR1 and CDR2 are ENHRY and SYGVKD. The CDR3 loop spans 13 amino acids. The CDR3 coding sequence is TGTGCCTCCAAAGGGACAGAGAATGAAAAACTGTTTTTT. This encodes CASKGTENEKLFF.

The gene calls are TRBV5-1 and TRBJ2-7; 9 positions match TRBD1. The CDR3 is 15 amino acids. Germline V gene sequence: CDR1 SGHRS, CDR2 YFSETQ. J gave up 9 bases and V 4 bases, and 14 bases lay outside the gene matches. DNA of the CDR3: TGCGCCAGCAGCCCGGGGACAGGGAATGCGGGAAGGCAGTACGTC. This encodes CASSPGTGNAGRQYV.

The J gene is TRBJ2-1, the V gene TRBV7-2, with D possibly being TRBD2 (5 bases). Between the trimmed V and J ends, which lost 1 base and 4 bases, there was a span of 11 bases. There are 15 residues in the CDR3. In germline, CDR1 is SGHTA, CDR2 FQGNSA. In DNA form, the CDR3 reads TGTGCCAGCAGCTTAGAGAGGGCTCAATACAATGAGCAGTTCTTC. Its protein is CASSLERAQYNEQFF. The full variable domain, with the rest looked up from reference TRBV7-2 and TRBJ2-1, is GAGVSQSPSNKVTEKGKDVELRCDPISGHTALYWYRQSLGQGLEFLIYFQGNSAPDKSGLPSDRFSAERTGGSVSTLTIQRTQQEDSAVYLCASSLERAQYNEQFFGPGTRLTVL.

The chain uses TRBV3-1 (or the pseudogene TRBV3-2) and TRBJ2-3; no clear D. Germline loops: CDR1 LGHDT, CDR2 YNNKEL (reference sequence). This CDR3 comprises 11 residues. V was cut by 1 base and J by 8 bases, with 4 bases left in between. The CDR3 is CASSQGGTQYF. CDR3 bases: TGTGCCAGCAGCCAAGGGGGTACGCAGTATTTT.

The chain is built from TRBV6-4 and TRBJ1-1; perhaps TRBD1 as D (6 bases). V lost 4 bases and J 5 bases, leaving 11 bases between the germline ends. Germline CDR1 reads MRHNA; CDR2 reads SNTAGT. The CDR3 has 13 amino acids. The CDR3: CASSAGARTEAFF. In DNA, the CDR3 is TGTGCCAGCAGTGCAGGGGCAAGGACTGAAGCTTTCTTT.